This TCR beta chain was found in a study of cytomegalovirus exposure and HLA in healthy donors (dated by TCRdb to the late 2010s). Study-level background: An earlier analysis of several hundred of the donors reported roughly 300 Gb of sequence data and around 100 million unique TCR beta sequences obtained from roughly 180 million T cells. To predict cytomegalovirus infection status, the study combined high-throughput TCR immunosequencing, statistical association of individual TCRs with disease status, and machine learning. The study used immunosequencing to profile the T cell repertoires of under 700 subjects and linked those repertoires to cytomegalovirus serostatus. Donor age, sex, ethnicity and CMV serostatus were compiled alongside the repertoire data. In a later analysis, previously published TCR beta repertoires from 666 donors were re-analyzed and high-resolution HLA genotyping was added so that TCR occurrence patterns could be studied. Both class I and class II loci were covered by HLA typing, at four-digit resolution. Roughly 300 gigabases of sequencing data and around 88 million unique TCR sequences made up an early release that covered several hundred HLA-typed donors. The later analysis used no new phenotypic data to find candidate immune exposures, relying instead on TCR beta sequences and their occurrence across donors. Besides the first cohort of 550 to 750 subjects, a separate validation cohort made up of roughly 120 different subjects was used. A few DR-DQ haplotypes were treated as single units for association and clustering because of strong linkage in the cohort. Among roughly 370 genotyped donors of the cohort, an average of 235,054 unique TCR beta nucleotide sequences were sequenced per donor, roughly 20% of them non-productive. In a later genetic analysis, genome-wide SNP genotypes for about three fifths of the roughly 670 donors were used, and that subset was treated as a discovery cohort. All discovery cohort repertoires had been generated using a single sequencing platform. In an earlier analysis of a few hundred of the donors, high-throughput TCR beta sequencing was used to judge whether each TCR beta V gene segment behaved as functional or pseudogenic. The study was designed to test whether signatures of past pathogen exposure could be identified by cataloging public T cell receptors. Typing coverage varied by locus: about 620-640 donors for A, B, C, DRB1 and DQB1; more than 500 for DQA1; over 600 for DPA1; 450 to 480 for DPB1. Of the roughly 390 genotyped donors, 81% were placed in the genetic ancestry cluster associated with self-reported Caucasian donors. The paper's findings and limits, for the study overall: Sequencing depth was assumed to be roughly uniform across donors in the presence/absence analyses, though that assumption may not hold. A cluster of highly shared sequence variants was judged likely to be a technical artifact of the sequencing pipeline. It was suggested by the authors that the approach could potentially be generalized to other disease states and immunological phenotypes. For the cohort, immune exposure information was limited to CMV serostatus. A later analysis reported that several top co-occurrence clusters appeared linked to parvovirus B19, influenza, CMV and Epstein-Barr virus. Strong co-occurrence of HLA alleles, especially DR and DQ, made assigning TCR associations to individual alleles difficult. A further reported finding was that TCR beta sequences accurately predicted the HLA-A and HLA-B alleles for most subjects in the first cohort. While some public TCRs were present in many individuals, most TCR sequences turned up only very rarely across donors. Around 16 rarely observed V segments, including chromosome 9 orphons, were excluded from the earlier analysis of several hundred of the donors because counts were too low. In the study, some 180 TCR beta chains were listed as associated with cytomegalovirus. A later genetic analysis associated a missense DCLRE1C variant with V-gene and J-gene trimming of TCR beta chains, and an independent cohort replicated the association. Linkage disequilibrium might explain the correlated functional status among segregating V segments, but an unknown experimental factor could not be ruled out. In a later analysis, TCR association rates were found to vary across HLA loci, with the most associated TCRs seen for DRB1 alleles and the fewest for HLA-C alleles. A later genetic analysis reported fewer N-insertions in productive TCRs among donors in an Asian-associated ancestry cluster than the roughly 640-donor mean. Because some donors lacked HLA typing at each locus, the association tests relied only on the typed subset. This cohort had only TCR beta chains sequenced, and the lack of alpha or paired-chain data limited which features could be detected. Specific HLA alleles were associated with 15,000 to 20,000 TCR beta sequences at a false discovery rate of 0.05 in a later analysis. In an earlier analysis of roughly 500 of the donors, most TCR beta V segments appeared in productive rearrangements about 87% or about 30% of the time, broadly matching IMGT annotations. In a later analysis, HLA-associated TCR beta chains were found to be more clonally expanded and to have lower generation probabilities than equally common non-associated chains. The classifier was reported to diagnose cytomegalovirus status with high specificity and sensitivity in both the original cohort and the validation cohort. A few of the identified cytomegalovirus-associated TCR beta chains were confirmed in vitro to be specific for cytomegalovirus antigens. A later analysis found that most CMV-associated TCR beta chains appeared HLA-restricted, with HLA associations seemingly driven largely by CMV exposure. The 87-base-pair reads could not distinguish some IMGT-functional V segments, including TRBV6-2 and TRBV6-3, so those segments were excluded.

The CDR3 has 14 amino acids, counting the end cysteine and phenylalanine. Of all the DNA, just the CDR3 is kept, 42 bases in frame from base 1. CDR1 and CDR2, per the germline V gene, are SGHTA and FQGTGA. V is cut back by 2 bases and J by 7 bases, with 5 bases in the junction unmatched. Library preparation used the immunoSEQ multiplex PCR assay. The multiplex PCR relied on a mix of 60 forward primers for TCR Vbeta segments and 13 reverse primers for TCR Jbeta segments. A multiplex PCR assay on genomic DNA amplified the CDR3 region of rearranged TCR beta genes. On the Illumina HiSeq System, the amplified TCR beta libraries were sequenced as 87-base-pair reads. In the original analysis: In a later analysis, roughly 80 million unique TCR beta chains were counted across the 650 to 700 repertoires, and roughly 11 million of these chains were shared by at least two donors. Raw reads were error-corrected and collapsed into unique sequences with a nearest-neighbor algorithm that merged closely related sequences to remove PCR and sequencing errors. To assign V, D and J gene segments, CDR3 sequences were aligned to IMGT reference sequences. For a sequence to be retained, a match of at least six nucleotides was required to both a V gene segment and a J gene segment. Rearrangements were called productive when the CDR3 lacked stop codons and stayed in frame with V and J; all others were non-productive. Following IMGT convention, CDR3 was defined as the stretch from the second conserved V-encoded cysteine to the conserved J-encoded phenylalanine. The earlier analysis of about 590 of the donors excluded sequences that lacked an unambiguous match to a single V gene segment. An earlier analysis of 587 of the donors classified V segments as functional when productive rearrangements were above 56.7% and as segregating when the standard deviation between donors was above 5%. A statistical classification framework was built to diagnose cytomegalovirus status from the catalog of TCR beta chain sequences. A later analysis assigned V and J genes by comparing TCR nucleotide sequences with IMGT/GENE-DB human TR gene sequences. A later analysis assigned CDR3 sequences and most-parsimonious VDJ recombination scenarios with the TCRdist pipeline. In a later analysis, each TCR beta chain was defined by its CDR3 amino acid sequence together with its V-gene family, and reads without a unique V-gene family were excluded. As a way to deal with suspected cross-contamination and a sequencing artifact, a later analysis dropped more than 500 nucleotide sequences that were highly shared and had low generation probability. In a later analysis, a clonal expansion index for each public chain was calculated from normalized within-repertoire ranks of inferred template counts. In a later analysis, generation probabilities were computed using a VDJ recombination model fitted to out-of-frame rearrangements, and the results were checked against IGoR. In a later analysis, TCR-TCR, TCR-HLA and TCR-CMV co-occurrence was scored with hypergeometric tests, and a repertoire-size bias correction was applied to TCR pairs. In a later analysis, false discovery rates were estimated by permuting HLA or CMV assignments 20 times. A later analysis grouped co-occurring TCRs with DBSCAN, adding TCRdist sequence similarity when clustering within HLA-allele-positive subsets. Co-occurrence clustering excluded repertoires with fewer than 30,000 or more than 120,000 public chains, plus five with anomalous nucleotide sharing. The source is immuneACCESS, and TCRdb retained only in-frame sequences with V and J called. Part of the clones is not carried over; for the studies checked, unresolved V genes explain less than half of this, and the remainder is unexplained. The DNA gave D and trimming, while V, J and clone size come from that table. A total of approximately 190,000 clones appear in this sample, about three quarters of them only once. Clones ranked in the top ten supply approximately 2% of the sample.

In the case of this clone: What antigen it recognizes has not been identified. Within one base of it there is no much larger clone, and no base qualities were kept.

The cohort was made up of about 610 healthy bone marrow donors. All cohort members were sampled while nominally healthy, although unrecorded immune exposures were likely present. The donor was CMV seropositive and belonged to the group of 250 to 350 seropositive cohort members. Every donor gave a peripheral blood sample, and the peripheral blood mononuclear cells from that sample were used for TCR beta sequencing. Genomic DNA was extracted from the blood cell samples with the Qiagen DNeasy Blood Extraction Kit. The sequence was collected from a young woman in good health and CMV-seropositive. The chain is made from TRBV7-3 and TRBJ1-2, and TRBD1 aligns with 9 junction nucleotides. The specimen was PBMCs. The CDR3 region reads CASSLGTGWSGYTF. The DNA sequence is TGTGCCAGCAGCTTAGGGACAGGGTGGAGTGGCTACACCTTC.